This T cell receptor beta chain was profiled in a study of T cell repertoires in cytomegalovirus infection. Overall study: From public TCR beta signatures came an indication of both CMV infection and matching HLA type.

This CDR3 is built from 17 residues. Germline CDR1 SGHVT, CDR2 SQSDAQ. V was trimmed by 5 bases and J by 3 bases, leaving 22 bases between them. Study outcomes and limitations: Dominant in the ex vivo response were TCR beta clonotypes restricted by HLA-C and specific for CMV.

In TCRdb, the reads were re-called with MiXCR into one record per CDR3 protein. The sample includes around 900,000 distinct CDR3 sequences, around 29% of them seen just once. As concerns this clonotype: The antigen is not known. This could be a read error, since a much larger clone is one nucleotide away.

The receptor comes from a human donor in good health (CMV status not recorded). Some clones in this sample may be carry-over from other donors' samples. The chain employs TRBV7-4 and TRBJ1-1; D is ambiguous. Sample: cultured CD8+ T cells from PBMCs, taken from culture after CMV antigen stimulation. The CDR3 bases are TGTGCCAGCAGCGATACCTCCGAGGCTAGTTGGGACACTGAAGCTTTCTTT. This gives the protein CASSDTSEASWDTEAFF.